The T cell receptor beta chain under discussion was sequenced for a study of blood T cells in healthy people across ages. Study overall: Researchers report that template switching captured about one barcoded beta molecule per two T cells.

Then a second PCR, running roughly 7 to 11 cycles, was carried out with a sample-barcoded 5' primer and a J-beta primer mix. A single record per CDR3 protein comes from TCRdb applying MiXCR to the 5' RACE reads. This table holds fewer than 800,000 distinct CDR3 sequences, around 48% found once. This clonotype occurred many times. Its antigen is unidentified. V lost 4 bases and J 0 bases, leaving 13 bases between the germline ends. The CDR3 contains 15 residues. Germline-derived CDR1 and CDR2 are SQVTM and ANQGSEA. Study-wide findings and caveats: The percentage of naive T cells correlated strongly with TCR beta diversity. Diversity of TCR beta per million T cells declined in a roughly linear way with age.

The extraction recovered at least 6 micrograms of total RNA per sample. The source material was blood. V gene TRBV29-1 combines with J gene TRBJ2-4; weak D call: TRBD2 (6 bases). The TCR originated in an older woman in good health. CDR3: CSVGGGFLAKNIQYF. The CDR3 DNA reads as TGCAGCGTTGGTGGAGGGTTCCTAGCCAAAAACATTCAGTACTTC.